This T cell receptor (beta chain) was obtained from a study of T-cell reconstitution after alpha-beta-depleted transplantation in children. Study-wide results and caveats: The origin of alpha-beta T cells about two months after transplant was reportedly several hundred expanded graft clones. Surviving recipient T cells and thymic progenitors produced the high day-60 TCRbeta diversity seen in some patients. It was newly produced T cells that mostly accounted for T-cell counts and diversity one year after transplant.

Unique molecular identifiers were incorporated when the TCRbeta library was constructed. Each CDR3 protein is one row after TCRdb ran MiXCR on the PCR reads. The sample includes 600,000 to 800,000 distinct CDR3 sequences, around 14% of them seen just once. The CDR3 has 13 amino acids. The ends lost 3 bases at V and 8 bases at J; junction bases unmatched: 7. Germline-derived CDR1 and CDR2 are SGHRS and YFSETQ. This clonotype was counted ten times or more. What it binds is not known. The clonotype originates from a girl aged 2-10 years with congenital amegakaryocytic thrombocytopenia, due to receive a stem cell transplant. The material was PBMCs, obtained before TCRalphabeta/CD19-depleted stem cell transplant. V gene TRBV5-1 combines with J gene TRBJ1-2, with 7 bases that match TRBD1. DNA of the CDR3: TGCGCCAGCAGCTCCCTAGGGACAGACGGCTACACCTTC. As protein: CASSSLGTDGYTF. Together with reference TRBV5-1 and TRBJ1-2, the CDR3 gives the full variable domain: KAGVTQTPRYLIKTRGQQVTLSCSPISGHRSVSWYQQTPGQGLQFLFEYFSETQRNKGNFPGRFSGRQFSNSRSEMNVSTLELGDSALYLCASSSLGTDGYTFGSGTRLTVV.